This is a list of T cell receptor beta chains from one sample in a study of control samples from healthy donors and cancer patients. TCRdb keeps only in-frame clones here, not all; method: immunoSEQ multiplex PCR. The table shows about 28,000 clones, with about 87% occurring only once. The sequenced sample was PBMCs. These receptors came from a woman aged 40 to 49 with lung cancer. CDR3s include the opening cysteine and the closing phenylalanine or tryptophan. D genes are given only for firm matches. Rows give clone size only sometimes, using once, few, many, or a class for an expanded clone.

>TRBV5-1|TRBD1|NA|TRBJ1-1
CASSFEGADTEAFF
TGCGCCAGCAGCTTCGAGGGGGCGGACACTGAAGCTTTCTTT
>TRBV7-6|NA|NA|TRBJ1-3
CASSSRGHHSGNTIYF
TGTGCCAGCAGTTCGAGGGGACACCACTCTGGAAACACCATATATTTT
>TRBV5-8|NA|NA|TRBJ2-1
CASHSGLTNNEQFF
TGTGCCAGTCATTCGGGACTGACGAACAATGAGCAGTTCTTC
>TRBV21-1|NA|NA|TRBJ2-1
CASSTTWGAGSYNEQFF
NA
>TRBV6-2/TRBV6-3|NA|NA|TRBJ2-7
CASSHGREQYF
TGTGCCAGCAGCCATGGACGCGAGCAGTACTTC
>TRBV28|TRBD2|NA|TRBJ2-3
CASRLRDYEADTQYF
TGTGCCAGCAGACTCCGGGACTATGAGGCAGATACGCAGTATTTT
>TRBV2|NA|few|TRBJ2-5
CASSVEGETQYF
TGTGCCAGCAGTGTGGAAGGGGAGACCCAGTACTTC
>TRBV19|TRBD1|NA|TRBJ2-4
CASSSQRTGPAKNIQYF
TGTGCCAGTAGTAGTCAGAGGACAGGACCCGCCAAAAACATTCAGTACTTC
>TRBV28|NA|NA|TRBJ1-1
CASSFWAEAFF
TGTGCCAGCAGTTTTTGGGCTGAAGCTTTCTTT
>TRBV29-1|NA|NA|TRBJ1-2
CSVSRGVIRGYTF
TGCAGCGTCTCAAGGGGAGTAATAAGGGGCTACACCTTC
>TRBV18|NA|NA|TRBJ1-1
CASSLGRGPNTEAFF
TGTGCCAGCTCCCTCGGGAGGGGACCGAACACTGAAGCTTTCTTT
>TRBV3-1/TRBV3-2|TRBD1|NA|TRBJ1-1
CASSQDLTGGTEAFF
TGTGCCAGCAGCCAAGATTTGACAGGGGGCACTGAAGCTTTCTTT
>TRBV5-1|TRBD2|NA|TRBJ2-3
CASSLGKRGELSTDTQYF
TGCGCCAGCAGCCTCGGGAAGCGGGGGGAACTCAGCACAGATACGCAGTATTTT